Each of the 21 T cell receptor beta chains below was sequenced from the same sample in a study of blood T cells in healthy people across ages. Then a second PCR, running about 6 to 12 cycles, was carried out with a sample-barcoded 5' primer and a J-beta primer mix. Each CDR3 protein gets one entry after TCRdb re-called the 5' RACE reads with MiXCR. This table holds approximately 800,000 distinct CDR3 sequences, roughly 56% found once. Sequenced material: blood. These receptors were obtained from a man aged 35 to 55 in good health.

V and J are TRBV7-2 and TRBJ2-5; D possibly matches TRBD1 or TRBD2 (6 bases each). V dropped 3 bases and J dropped 5 bases, with 16 bases sitting between them. CDR3 length: 15 amino acids. Germline V gives CDR1 SGHTA, CDR2 FQGNSA. The CDR3 DNA reads TGTGCCAGCAGCTTCGGTGGGGGGCTATCGGAGACCCAGTACTTC. Its translation: CASSFGGGLSETQYF. Full variable domain (rest looked up from reference TRBV7-2 and TRBJ2-5): GAGVSQSPSNKVTEKGKDVELRCDPISGHTALYWYRQSLGQGLEFLIYFQGNSAPDKSGLPSDRFSAERTGGSVSTLTIQRTQQEDSAVYLCASSFGGGLSETQYFGPGTRLLVL.

This clonotype was recorded many times. For the CDR3, the DNA is TGTGCCAGCAGTTTAGGGATGAACACTGAAGCTTTCTTT. Its translation is CASSLGMNTEAFF. V usage is TRBV27 and J usage is TRBJ1-1; D is unclear. Germline lookup yields CDR1 MNHEY and CDR2 SMNVEV (reference sequence). The CDR3 covers 13 residues. Deletions cut 2 bases from V and 0 bases from J, with 4 bases between.

This chain links TRBV30 with TRBJ2-5; D not certain. The CDR3 covers 11 residues. CDR1 GTSNPN and CDR2 SVGIG come from the germline V gene (reference sequence). Trimming pared 0 bases from V and 3 bases from J, leaving 2 bases between. Written as DNA, the CDR3 is TGTGCCTGGAGTGTAAAAGAGACCCAGTACTTC. It specifies CAWSVKETQYF.

Concerning this clonotype itself: A read error may be the cause here, since a much bigger clone is one base away. The genes are TRBV29-1 and TRBJ2-1; 8 bases are shared with TRBD1. Germline V lookup: CDR1 SQVTM, CDR2 ANQGSEA. V lost 2 bases to trimming and J lost 13 bases; unmatched junction nucleotides: 13. CDR3 size: 14 residues. CDR3 amino acids: CSVERGQVGETQFF. As DNA, the CDR3 is TGCAGCGTTGAAAGGGGACAGGTTGGAGAGACCCAGTTCTTC.

The chain joins TRBV20-1 to TRBJ1-6; 7 nucleotides align to TRBD1. The V gene end was trimmed by 5 bases and the J gene end by 10 bases; junction bases not matched to a gene: 14. The CDR3 has 15 amino acids. From germline, CDR1 is DFQATT and CDR2 SNEGSKA (reference sequence). The CDR3 here is CSARDSRAFSSPLHF. The CDR3 DNA is TGCAGTGCTCGGGACAGCCGAGCCTTTTCATCACCCCTCCACTTT.

Only a few counts were recorded for this clonotype. The J gene is TRBJ2-1, the V gene TRBV7-9, with 7 positions matching TRBD1. The V gene's germline CDR1 is SEHNR and CDR2 FQNEAQ (reference sequence). The CDR3 totals 17 residues. The V gene end was trimmed by 2 bases and the J gene end by 13 bases; junction bases not matched to a gene: 20. In DNA, the CDR3 is TGTGCCAGCAGCTTATTACCACAGGGGCCCGGCACTAAGGATCAGTTCTTC. Amino acids: CASSLLPQGPGTKDQFF. The full variable domain, completed using reference TRBV7-9 and TRBJ2-1, is DTGVSQNPRHKITKRGQNVTFRCDPISEHNRLYWYRQTLGQGPEFLTYFQNEAQLEKSRLLSDRFSAERPKGSFSTLEIQRTEQGDSAMYLCASSLLPQGPGTKDQFFGPGTRLTVL.

This rearrangement joins TRBV7-2 to TRBJ2-1, with 9 bases lining up with TRBD2. V dropped 8 bases and J dropped 7; count of bases not matched to a gene: 9. CDR1 and CDR2 (germline): SGHTA, FQGNSA. There are 14 residues in the CDR3. The CDR3 bases are TGTGCCAGCGATAGCGGGAGATCGTTGAATGAGCAGTTCTTC. Translation gives CASDSGRSLNEQFF.

The chain couples TRBV4-1 to TRBJ2-2; the D is unclear. This CDR3 is built from 17 residues. CDR1 is MGHRA, CDR2 YSYEKL, per germline. Trimming took 3 bases from V and 0 from J, leaving 14 bases between them. CDR3 sequence reads: CASSHEFGWTNTGELFF. CDR3 DNA: TGCGCCAGCAGCCATGAGTTCGGGTGGACGAACACCGGGGAGCTGTTTTTT.

A few counts support this clonotype. V and J are TRBV6-1 and TRBJ1-2; a weak D match, TRBD1 (5 bases). The CDR3 has 15 residues. The germline gives CDR1 MNHNS, CDR2 SASEGT. Deletions cut 6 bases from V and 11 bases from J, with 25 bases between. In DNA, the CDR3 is TGTGCCAGCAGCGGTGGTTATGGGCAGGGAGGGGTGTACACCTTC. It specifies CASSGGYGQGGVYTF.

V gene TRBV2 combines with J gene TRBJ2-2, with TRBD1 identical over 10 bases. The trim removed 5 bases at V and 6 bases at J, leaving 3 bases unmatched. The CDR3 sequence is 14 residues long. The germline V gene encodes CDR1 SNHLY and CDR2 FYNNEI. The chain's CDR3 is CASSYGQGAGELFF. The CDR3 nucleotides are TGTGCCAGCAGTTACGGACAGGGGGCCGGGGAGCTGTTTTTT.

This clonotype was observed once. The chain uses TRBV20-1 and TRBJ2-7; TRBD1 agrees at 7 bases. There are 13 residues in the CDR3. CDR1 DFQATT and CDR2 SNEGSKA come from the germline V gene (reference sequence). Trimming took 6 bases from V and 4 from J; bases not matched to a gene: 9. CDR3 in DNA: TGCAGTGCCCCGGGACAGACCTTTTACGAGCAGTACTTC. Protein: CSAPGQTFYEQYF.

This clonotype was observed a handful of times. V is TRBV9 and J is TRBJ1-4, with TRBD1 matching over 9 bases. Germline CDR1 reads SGDLS; CDR2 reads YYNGEE. V lost 4 bases and J lost 5; bases outside the gene matches: 6. The CDR3 contains 15 residues. The CDR3 protein is CASSITGTGNEKLFF. The CDR3 coding sequence is TGTGCCAGCAGCATAACCGGGACAGGGAATGAAAAACTGTTTTTT.

Note on this clonotype: This may arise from a read error, as a much more abundant clone is one base away. V usage is TRBV20-1 and J usage is TRBJ2-1; 8 bases line up with TRBD2. This CDR3 comprises 12 residues. V was clipped by 6 bases and J by 2 bases; unmatched bases: 0. Germline V CDR1 and CDR2: DFQATT, SNEGSKA (reference sequence). In DNA form, the CDR3 reads TGCAGTGCGCGGGGGGCCTACAATGAGCAGTTCTTC. Its translation is CSARGAYNEQFF.

This chain joins TRBV5-4 and TRBJ2-1; the D is unclear. Trimming stripped 4 bases from V and 10 bases from J, with 15 bases between. The CDR3 runs 13 residues. Germline V CDR1 and CDR2: SGHNT, YYREEE (reference sequence). The CDR3 sequence: CASSPEVSQEQFF. The CDR3, as DNA: TGTGCCAGCAGCCCCGAGGTCTCCCAAGAGCAGTTCTTC.

CDR3 residues: CSGHRANEQFF. CDR3 in DNA: TGCAGTGGGCACAGGGCCAATGAGCAGTTCTTC. This chain connects TRBV20-1 to TRBJ2-1; the D gene is possibly TRBD1 (6 bases). Germline V gives CDR1 DFQATT, CDR2 SNEGSKA (reference sequence). Trimming removed 7 bases from V and 6 bases from J, with 10 bases in between. The CDR3 is made up of 11 amino acids.

CDR3 nucleotides: TGCAGTGCTTGGGACAGCAATCAGCCCCAGCATTTT. This codes for CSAWDSNQPQHF. The chain links TRBV20-1 to TRBJ1-5; perhaps TRBD1 as D (5 bases). Germline V gene sequence: CDR1 DFQATT, CDR2 SNEGSKA (reference sequence). The CDR3 sequence is 12 residues long. V was pared by 5 bases and J by 1 base, with 6 bases between.

The chain recombines TRBV7-7 with TRBJ2-1; D may correspond to TRBD1 or TRBD2 (5 bases each). The CDR3 is 18 residues long. Germline-derived CDR1 and CDR2 are SSHAT and FNYEAQ (reference sequence). V was pared by 5 bases and J by 2 bases, with 22 bases between. DNA of the CDR3: TGTGCCAGCAGCGTGAGCTTGGGACCTCTTGACACCTACAATGAGCAGTTCTTC. Its translation is CASSVSLGPLDTYNEQFF.

The gene calls are TRBV29-1 and TRBJ2-3; TRBD2 matches 12 bases. V trimming: 5 bases; J trimming: 0 bases; junction bases outside the gene matches: 6. The CDR3 covers 16 residues. The germline V gene encodes CDR1 SQVTM and CDR2 ANQGSEA. The CDR3 coding sequence is TGCAGCGTTCGGCGCGGGACTAGCGGGAGCACAGATACGCAGTATTTT. Protein product: CSVRRGTSGSTDTQYF.

The chain combines TRBV4-3 with TRBJ2-7; D is possibly TRBD2 (6 bases). Germline V gives CDR1 LGHNA, CDR2 YSLEER. Trimming shortened V by 1 base and J by 5 bases, and 15 bases separated the two germline ends. The CDR3 is 15 amino acids. The CDR3 protein is CASSQAEAGLHEQYF. The DNA of the CDR3 is TGCGCCAGCAGCCAAGCAGAGGCGGGATTGCACGAGCAGTACTTC.

This clonotype was detected only once. The genes are TRBV24-1 and TRBJ2-3; 7 bases match TRBD1. V shed 0 bases, J shed 1 base, and the junction held 0 bases outside the gene matches. Germline V gene lookup returns CDR1 KGHDR and CDR2 SFDVKD. There are 15 residues in the CDR3. The CDR3 bases are TGTGCCACCAGTGATTTGACAGGGGGCACAGATACGCAGTATTTT. It yields the protein CATSDLTGGTDTQYF.

This rearrangement joins TRBV7-9 to TRBJ2-6; D is undetermined. This CDR3 comprises 19 residues. V shed 1 base and J shed 0 bases, with 16 bases lying between them. Germline lookup yields CDR1 SEHNR and CDR2 FQNEAQ (reference sequence). CDR3 in DNA: TGTGCCAGCAGCTTAGAAGTATCCGGATTCAGCTCTGGGGCCAACGTCCTGACTTTC. Translating it yields CASSLEVSGFSSGANVLTF.